This TCR beta chain was documented in a study of breast tumors, draining lymph nodes, adjacent tissues. Axillary draining lymph nodes of breast cancer patients supplied the node samples. Study-level findings and limits: Compared with lymph nodes, tumors were less diverse; compared with nontumor tissue, more.

This clonotype was counted many times. The antigen is not known. CDR1 is SNHLY and CDR2 is FYNNEI in the germline V gene. The trim removed 6 bases at V and 9 bases at J, leaving 7 bases unmatched. The CDR3 consists of 15 residues. Via MiXCR, TCRdb re-called the multiplex PCR reads, giving one row per CDR3 protein. The sample consists of around 130,000 distinct CDR3 sequences, less than 20% of them appearing once. Sequencing was performed on axillary lymph node tissue. This chain connects TRBV2 to TRBJ2-1; 14 bases line up with TRBD2. This TCR derives from a female donor with breast cancer. Some clones in this sample may be carry-over from other donors' samples. CDR3 in DNA: TGTGCCAGCAGAGAGACTAGCGGGGGGGCCTTTGAGCAGTTCTTC. It is translated as CASRETSGGAFEQFF.